A selection of T cell receptor beta chains follows, all from one sample in a study of shared clonotypes between healthy human individuals. Only in-frame clones appear in the TCRdb table, and some are missing; sequencing was by immunoSEQ multiplex PCR. The sample lists hundreds of thousands of clones; approximately 79% were seen once. Material: memory CD4+ T cells sorted from blood. The receptors shown here come from a woman in her thirties in good health. CDR3s include the opening cysteine and the closing phenylalanine or tryptophan. Fields, in order: clone size, V gene, J gene, D gene, CDR3 protein, CDR3 DNA. A D gene is named only where the DNA matches it firmly. Where a row states a size, it is once, few, many or the class of an expanded clone; other rows omit it.

>NA|TRBV19|TRBJ2-2|TRBD2
CASSMSGAPNTGELFF
TGTGCCAGTAGTATGAGCGGGGCCCCAAACACCGGGGAGCTGTTTTTT
>NA|TRBV9|TRBJ2-2|TRBD2
CASSVELAVNTGELFF
TGTGCCAGCAGCGTAGAACTAGCGGTGAACACCGGGGAGCTGTTTTTT
>few|TRBV6-6|TRBJ2-7|TRBD2
CASREGTSGRYEQYF
TGTGCCAGCAGAGAAGGGACTAGCGGGAGGTACGAGCAGTACTTC
>few|TRBV6-5|TRBJ2-2|NA
CASSYVGAGELFF
TGTGCCAGCAGTTACGTGGGGGCCGGGGAGCTGTTTTTT
>NA|TRBV14|TRBJ1-2|NA
CASSQDLDGRYYGYTF
TGTGCCAGCAGCCAAGATCTTGACGGACGCTACTATGGCTACACCTTC
>NA|TRBV11-2|TRBJ2-7|TRBD2
CASSLSKGREASSYEQYF
TGTGCCAGCAGCTTATCAAAAGGGCGGGAGGCTTCCTCCTACGAGCAGTACTTC
>NA|TRBV20-1|TRBJ2-4|NA
CSGLAKNIQYF
TGCAGTGGCCTAGCCAAAAACATTCAGTACTTC
>NA|TRBV2|TRBJ2-3|NA
CATGGVQTDTQYF
TGTGCCACCGGCGGGGTTCAAACAGATACGCAGTATTTT
>NA|TRBV4-1|TRBJ1-5|TRBD1
CASSPRGLSNQPQHF
TGCGCCAGCAGCCCCAGGGGGCTTAGCAATCAGCCCCAGCATTTT
>NA|TRBV7-7|TRBJ2-5|NA
CASSYGTSETQYF
TGTGCCAGCAGCTATGGGACGTCGGAGACCCAGTACTTC